This T cell receptor (beta chain) came from a study of shared clonotypes between healthy human individuals. Trimming cost V 6 bases and J 7 bases, with 13 bases left between them. The V gene's germline CDR1 is LGHNA and CDR2 YNFKEQ. CDR3 length equals 12 residues. Measured with immunoSEQ multiplex PCR; TCRdb has only the in-frame clones, and not every one. Of approximately 1.4 million clones listed, 95% to 99% are singletons. Sequenced sample: naive CD4+ T cells sorted from blood. Subset specified: CD45RA+ positively selected. The rearrangement links TRBV4-2 to TRBJ2-7; D may be TRBD2 (6 bases). The TCR sequence derives from a man aged 25 to 40 in good health. The CDR3 DNA reads TGTGCCAGCAGACGAGGGACTGATGAGCAGTACTTC. This codes for CASRRGTDEQYF.